Described below is a single T cell receptor (beta chain) sequence and its context. What it binds is unknown. The sample belongs to a study of PD-1 blockade in classical Hodgkin lymphoma. The wider study: It was nivolumab at 3 mg/kg, given intravenously every 2 weeks, that patients received.

Time point defined: cycle 4 day 1 (C4D1), after 5 to 7 weeks of nivolumab. Relapse after autologous stem cell transplantation occurred in every patient, and brentuximab vedotin exposure varied. Study-level findings and limits: A significant rise in TCR diversity by C4D1 was seen for CD4+ but not CD8+ cells. Before treatment, TCR diversity in newly diagnosed patients was reportedly lower than in healthy donors. Before treatment, complete responders showed about the same diversity as newly diagnosed patients.

Sequencing was performed with immunoSEQ multiplex PCR; in TCRdb, only in-frame clones are kept and a portion is missing. The sample records some 100,000 clones, more than 85% being singletons. The CDR3 length is 18 residues. J was trimmed by 5 bases and V by 4 bases; bases with no gene match: 18. Germline V gene lookup returns CDR1 MNHEY and CDR2 SMNVEV (reference sequence). The TCR sequence derives from a human donor with classical Hodgkin lymphoma. The chain combines TRBV27 with TRBJ2-5; 8 positions agree with TRBD1. The sequences come from peripheral blood mononuclear cells (PBMCs), collected before the fourth cycle of nivolumab. CDR3 in amino acids: CASSSYPQGQGGWETQYF. CDR3 bases: TGTGCCAGCAGTTCTTACCCCCAAGGACAGGGAGGTTGGGAGACCCAGTACTTC.